The clone carrying this TCR beta chain was seen ten or more times. Its antigen is undetermined. Sequence at one end of the junction differs from germline and may be a read error. The sample belongs to a study of T-cell memory formation after mild COVID-19. Whole-study context: Clustering of TCRs was largely donor specific.

Study findings and constraints: Clones that contracted from day 15 to 85 had balanced CD4/CD8; later expanders were CD4+ biased. Among contracting clones, CD4+ were mainly CM/EM and CD8+ enriched in EMRA.

TCRdb re-called the 5' RACE reads through MiXCR, storing one row per CDR3 protein. The sample includes 300,000 to 400,000 distinct CDR3 sequences, more than 15% seen only once; the top ten take about 22%. Input material: PBMCs or a T cell subset sorted from them (not recorded which). The sequence was collected from a man aged 18 to 30 who had mild COVID-19 (a few samples of this study predate the infection). Cell type and time point are not known.

This CDR3 reads CASSLGGNTGELFF. The CDR3 nucleotides read TGTGCCAGCAGCTTAGGGGGGAACACCGGGGAGCTGTTTTTT. This chain uses TRBV5-1 with TRBJ2-2; possible D gene TRBD1, 6 bases. The CDR3 runs to 14 residues. Germline V CDR1 and CDR2: SGHRS, YFSETQ.